A single sample is the source of the 11 T cell receptor beta chains below, sequenced in a study of blood T cell repertoires in COVID-19. Produced via immunoSEQ multiplex PCR; TCRdb's table is partial and in-frame only. The table includes some 70,000 clones, 70% to 90% detected once. Specimen: peripheral blood. The receptors here all came from a young man with acute or convalescent COVID-19.

This rearrangement joins TRBV11-2 to TRBJ1-1; 8 bases are a match to TRBD1. CDR3 length: 15 residues. J lost 3 bases, V lost 5 bases, and 8 bases had no gene match. Germline V gives CDR1 SGHAT, CDR2 FQNNGV. The CDR3 coding sequence is TGTGCCAGCAGCCTCCGGACAGGGTGGGACACTGAAGCTTTCTTT. Translation: CASSLRTGWDTEAFF.

V is TRBV12-2 and J is TRBJ1-4; the D call in the table, TRBD1, was not verified against the DNA. TRBV12-2 is a pseudogene. The CDR3 loop spans 16 amino acids. CDR3 DNA: TGTGCAAGTCGCCCCCAGGGGGAGGACCATAATGAAAAACTGTTTTTT. Amino acids: CASRPQGEDHNEKLFF.

The V and J genes are TRBV7-9 and TRBJ2-7; TRBD2 agrees at 10 bases. Germline V gene lookup returns CDR1 SEHNR and CDR2 FQNEAQ (reference sequence). Germline trimming cut 6 bases from V and 4 bases from J; bases unmatched to any gene: 6. CDR3 length: 14 residues. CDR3 coding DNA: TGTGCCAGCAGTCCTAGCGGGAGTGGGTACGAGCAGTACTTC. This encodes CASSPSGSGYEQYF.

The chain combines TRBV15 with TRBJ1-6; D is unclear. V lost 0 bases and J 4 bases, leaving 7 bases between the germline ends. The CDR3 sequence is 15 residues long. Germline V gives CDR1 LNHNV, CDR2 YYDKDF (reference sequence). CDR3 DNA: TGTGCCACCAGCAGAGATCCGTCGTATAATTCACCCCTCCACTTT. It is translated as CATSRDPSYNSPLHF.

This clone showed up just a few times. This chain links TRBV6-1 with TRBJ2-7; D remains unclear. Per the germline V gene, CDR1 is MNHNS and CDR2 is SASEGT. Between the trimmed V and J ends, which lost 0 bases and 4 bases, there was a span of 7 bases. The CDR3 consists of 13 residues. The CDR3 sequence: CASSEAESYEQYF. The CDR3 bases are TGTGCCAGCAGTGAAGCGGAGAGTTACGAGCAGTACTTC.

V is TRBV18 and J is TRBJ1-6, with D perhaps TRBD1 (6 bases). The V gene lost 3 bases and the J gene lost 7 bases, with 13 bases spanning the gap. CDR3 length equals 15 residues. CDR1 is KGHSH, CDR2 LQKENI, per germline. CDR3 DNA: TGTGCCAGCTCACCCCAGAGCCAGGGGAATTCACCCCTCCACTTT. Its protein is CASSPQSQGNSPLHF.

The chain links TRBV3-1 (or the pseudogene TRBV3-2) to TRBJ2-1; the D gene is possibly TRBD1 (6 bases). Germline V lookup: CDR1 LGHDT, CDR2 YNNKEL (reference sequence). The CDR3 consists of 16 residues. Trimming removed 3 bases from V and 3 bases from J, with 15 bases in between. CDR3 protein: CASSHRESTGYNEQFF. The CDR3 coding sequence is TGTGCCAGCAGCCATAGAGAATCGACAGGCTACAATGAGCAGTTCTTC.

The V and J genes are TRBV15 and TRBJ2-7, with 8 bases that match TRBD1. V was pared by 3 bases and J by 6 bases, with 7 bases of the junction left unmatched. The CDR3 length is 14 residues. CDR1 is LNHNV, CDR2 YYDKDF, per germline (reference sequence). The CDR3 here is CATSSFQGALEQYF. In DNA form, the CDR3 reads TGTGCCACCAGCAGTTTTCAGGGGGCCCTCGAGCAGTACTTC.

The chain joins TRBV24-1 to TRBJ2-2; D perhaps matches TRBD1 (6 bases). Germline lookup yields CDR1 KGHDR and CDR2 SFDVKD. The CDR3 sequence is 13 residues long. V shed 10 bases and J shed 0 bases, with 8 bases lying between them. This CDR3 reads CATGQTNTGELFF. The CDR3 DNA reads TGTGCCACTGGACAGACGAACACCGGGGAGCTGTTTTTT.

The gene calls are TRBV5-4 and TRBJ2-3; a weak D match, TRBD1 (5 bases). The germline V and J ends were trimmed by 0 bases and 0 bases, with 8 bases remaining between them. The CDR3 runs 15 residues. Germline CDR1 and CDR2: SGHNT and YYREEE (reference sequence). CDR3 DNA: TGTGCCAGCAGCTTGGCTCCAGGGAGCACAGATACGCAGTATTTT. This translates into CASSLAPGSTDTQYF.

The gene calls are TRBV29-1 and TRBJ2-2; 7 bases align to TRBD1. Trimming took 6 bases from V and 3 from J; bases not matched to a gene: 1. Germline V gene lookup returns CDR1 SQVTM and CDR2 ANQGSEA. This CDR3 is built from 12 residues. CDR3 sequence reads: CSVRGYTGELFF. CDR3 nucleotide sequence: TGCAGCGTCAGGGGGTACACCGGGGAGCTGTTTTTT.